This TCR beta chain emerged from a study of blood T cell repertoires in COVID-19. Turning to the study itself: COVID-19 samples, acute and convalescent, were from the United States, Italy and Spain. PBMCs, B-cell-depleted T cells, or T cells were the source of the cDNA or gDNA that made up the material.

The germline V gene has CDR1 MDHEN and CDR2 SYDVKM. CDR3 size: 15 residues. Trimming pared 3 bases from V and 6 bases from J, leaving 15 bases between. Assay: immunoSEQ multiplex PCR; the TCRdb copy retains only in-frame clones and omits some. The repertoire holds fewer than 200,000 clones, with about 83% as singletons. This clone was found a few times. This TCR was recovered from a woman in her sixties or seventies who had recovered from COVID-19. The genes are TRBV28 and TRBJ1-5; a weak D match, TRBD1 (6 bases). Source material: peripheral blood. The CDR3 loop reads CASSLIGGAGQPQHF. CDR3 sequence (DNA): TGTGCCAGCAGTTTGATCGGGGGGGCCGGTCAGCCCCAGCATTTT.